The 30 T cell receptor beta chains below were found in one sample sequenced in a study of blood T cell repertoires in COVID-19. Produced via immunoSEQ multiplex PCR; TCRdb's table is partial and in-frame only. The table has about 400,000 clones, just under 90% seen once; the top ten hold roughly 10%. The sample was PBMCs or T cells enriched from blood (not recorded which). The source is a woman in her 50s who had recovered from COVID-19.

The rearrangement links TRBV5-1 to TRBJ2-4, with TRBD1 matching 7 bases. CDR3 size: 15 residues. CDR1 SGHRS and CDR2 YFSETQ come from the germline V gene. Unmatched junction bases numbered 5, after V lost 4 bases and J lost 1 base. This CDR3 is CASSLQGEAKNIQYF. CDR3 DNA: TGCGCCAGCAGCCTGCAGGGGGAGGCCAAAAACATTCAGTACTTC.

The genes are TRBV6-5 and TRBJ1-1; weak D call: TRBD1 (6 bases). Per the germline V gene, CDR1 is MNHEY and CDR2 is SVGAGI. V gave up 0 bases and J gave up 5 bases, with 16 bases separating them. The CDR3 extends over 16 amino acids. CDR3 protein: CASSYSLGGRSTEAFF. As DNA, the CDR3 is TGTGCCAGCAGTTACTCGTTAGGGGGAAGATCAACTGAAGCTTTCTTT.

V is TRBV15 and J is TRBJ1-5, with D possibly TRBD1 on 5 matching bases. Germline V gene sequence: CDR1 LNHNV, CDR2 YYDKDF (reference sequence). This CDR3 contains 15 residues. Trimming left V 0 bases short and J 5 bases short, with 11 bases between. The CDR3 DNA reads as TGTGCCACCAGCAGAGATGTCGGGGGTTATCAGCCCCAGCATTTT. Its protein is CATSRDVGGYQPQHF.

This clone was detected only once. J is TRBJ1-4 and V is TRBV27; 7 bases agree with TRBD1. Per the germline V gene, CDR1 is MNHEY and CDR2 is SMNVEV (reference sequence). The V segment lost 6 bases and the J segment 13 bases; nucleotides outside the gene matches: 11. There are 13 residues in the CDR3. This CDR3 reads CASSPGQLGGLFF. DNA for the CDR3: TGTGCCAGCAGCCCGGGACAGCTAGGAGGACTGTTTTTT.

As for this clone: An end of the junction differs from the germline gene, which may be a read error. J is TRBJ2-1 and V is TRBV2, with TRBD2 matching 8 bases. Germline V gene sequence: CDR1 SNHLY, CDR2 FYNNEI. This CDR3 is 15 amino acids long. The CDR3 sequence is CASSQAGAPSNEQFF. The CDR3 coding sequence is TGTGCCAGCAGTCAAGCGGGGGCCCCCTCTAATGAGCAGTTCTTC.

This chain connects TRBV3-1 (or the pseudogene TRBV3-2) to TRBJ2-7; 8 nucleotides align to TRBD1. The CDR3 is 16 amino acids. After removal of 5 bases from V and 2 bases from J, the junction contained 11 bases not matched to a gene. Germline V CDR1 and CDR2: LGHDT, YNNKEL (reference sequence). The CDR3 DNA is TGTGCCAGCAGCAAGCCGGGACAGGTGCTTACCTACGAGCAGTACTTC. It specifies CASSKPGQVLTYEQYF.

The rearrangement links TRBV19 to TRBJ1-4; D gene ambiguous. Germline CDR1 and CDR2: LNHDA and SQIVND (reference sequence). V was pared by 3 bases and J by 4 bases, with 12 bases between. The CDR3 spans 15 residues. The CDR3 DNA is TGTGCCAGTAGTATCGGAGCGCTGGATAATGAAAAACTGTTTTTT. This sequence encodes CASSIGALDNEKLFF.

This clone was seen a single time. J is TRBJ1-6 and V is TRBV28, with D perhaps matching TRBD1 (6 bases). CDR3 length: 16 residues. Between the trimmed V and J ends, which lost 3 bases and 3 bases, there was a span of 12 bases. Looked up from germline, CDR1 is MDHEN and CDR2 is SYDVKM. The CDR3 loop reads CASSLSGAFYNSPLHF. CDR3 coding DNA: TGTGCCAGCAGTTTGTCAGGGGCTTTCTATAATTCACCCCTCCACTTT.

J is TRBJ1-5 and V is TRBV6-5, with D unresolved. The CDR3 has 14 amino acids. V was cut by 7 bases and J by 0 bases, with 10 bases left in between. Per the germline V gene, CDR1 is MNHEY and CDR2 is SVGAGI. CDR3 sequence (DNA): TGTGCCAGCACGGGTCACTTTAGCAATCAGCCCCAGCATTTT. Translating it yields CASTGHFSNQPQHF.

The gene calls are TRBV9 and TRBJ1-1, with unresolved D. Trimming pared 0 bases from V and 1 base from J, leaving 7 bases between. CDR1 and CDR2 (germline): SGDLS, YYNGEE. The CDR3 has 14 amino acids. Here the CDR3 DNA reads TGTGCCAGCAGCGTAGTAACAGAGAACACTGAAGCTTTCTTT. It codes for CASSVVTENTEAFF.

The rearrangement joins TRBV6-5 to TRBJ2-2; maybe TRBD1 (6 bases). Germline V gene sequence: CDR1 MNHEY, CDR2 SVGAGI. Trimming stripped 7 bases from V and 4 bases from J, with 10 bases between. There are 13 residues in the CDR3. CDR3 residues: CASTRDITGELFF. For the CDR3, the DNA is TGTGCCAGCACCCGGGACATCACCGGGGAGCTGTTTTTT.

The V and J genes are TRBV4-1 and TRBJ1-1, with 8 bases identical to TRBD1. V shed 6 bases and J 2 bases; nucleotides not matched to a gene: 11. This CDR3 is built from 16 residues. CDR1 and CDR2 from the germline V gene are MGHRA and YSYEKL. CDR3 sequence reads: CASRRQGANSNTEAFF. CDR3 in DNA: TGCGCCAGCAGACGTCAGGGGGCGAACAGTAACACTGAAGCTTTCTTT.

The rearrangement uses TRBV25-1 and TRBJ2-7; D call uncertain. Germline V lookup: CDR1 MGHDK, CDR2 SYGVNS. There are 11 residues in the CDR3. V lost 3 bases, J lost 3 bases, and 3 bases lay in between. The DNA for the CDR3 is TGTGCCAGCAGTGACCACTACGAGCAGTACTTC. It specifies CASSDHYEQYF.

The chain links TRBV28 to TRBJ1-5; D is perhaps TRBD1 (5 bases). Trimming shortened V by 8 bases and J by 5 bases, and 10 bases separated the two germline ends. Germline CDR1 and CDR2: MDHEN and SYDVKM. CDR3 length: 12 amino acids. CDR3 DNA sequence: TGTGCCAGCGTTAAAGGGGATCAGCCCCAGCATTTT. It encodes CASVKGDQPQHF.

The chain recombines TRBV7-6 with TRBJ2-1, with 10 bases that match TRBD2. The V segment lost 1 base and the J segment 7 bases; nucleotides outside the gene matches: 7. Germline CDR1 reads SGHVS; CDR2 reads FNYEAQ. The CDR3 loop spans 16 amino acids. The DNA of the CDR3 is TGTGCCAGCAGCTTAGTGAGGCAGCGGGGGGGAAATGAGCAGTTCTTC. This translates into CASSLVRQRGGNEQFF.

As concerns this clone: An end of the junction does not agree with germline; a read error may underlie this. The V gene is TRBV2, the J gene TRBJ1-1, with D maybe TRBD1 (6 bases). Germline V gene data show CDR1 as SNHLY and CDR2 as FYNNEI. The CDR3 contains 14 residues. As DNA, the CDR3 is TGTGCCAGCAGAGGGGATTTGGGGGTTTTATCAGGGGTCTTT. Encoded protein: CASRGDLGVLSGVF.

The V and J genes are TRBV6-5 and TRBJ2-7; maybe TRBD2 (7 bases). Germline CDR1 and CDR2: MNHEY and SVGAGI. The CDR3 is made up of 14 amino acids. V gave up 6 bases and J gave up 1 base, with 13 bases separating them. The CDR3 DNA sequence: TGTGCCAGCAGGGTTGGGGGGGCATCCTACGAGCAGTACTTC. Its translation: CASRVGGASYEQYF.

This clone has a handful of counts. This CDR3 is CASRGERGTQYF. For the CDR3, the DNA is TGTGCCAGCAGGGGGGAGCGGGGGACCCAGTACTTC. The chain uses TRBV27 and TRBJ2-4, with TRBD2 identical over 7 bases. The end of the DNA aligns better with TRBJ2-5, so the J call may be wrong. The germline CDR1 and CDR2 sequences are MNHEY and SMNVEV (reference sequence). CDR3 length: 12 residues.

This chain links TRBV4-1 with TRBJ1-6; TRBD1 is a possible D gene (6 bases). This CDR3 comprises 16 residues. CDR1 MGHRA and CDR2 YSYEKL come from the germline V gene. Trimming pared 0 bases from V and 10 bases from J, leaving 16 bases between. CDR3 sequence: CASSQDLRGSFSPLHF. As DNA, the CDR3 is TGCGCCAGCAGCCAAGATCTGAGGGGGTCGTTCTCACCCCTCCACTTT.

CDR3 protein: CASSITPWGTSSYEQYF. The CDR3 DNA sequence: TGTGCCAGTAGTATCACTCCTTGGGGTACTAGCTCCTACGAGCAGTACTTC. The V gene is TRBV19, the J gene TRBJ2-7; D is possibly TRBD2 (5 bases). Germline CDR1 reads LNHDA; CDR2 reads SQIVND (reference sequence). This CDR3 has 17 residues. Trimming pared 3 bases from V and 0 bases from J, leaving 18 bases between.

The chain is built from TRBV11-2 and TRBJ1-5; D is undetermined. Trimming pared 7 bases from V and 0 bases from J, leaving 25 bases between. This CDR3 is built from 19 residues. Per germline, CDR1 SGHAT and CDR2 FQNNGV. This chain's CDR3 is CASTPLQRSRSFSNQPQHF. CDR3 DNA sequence: TGTGCCAGCACCCCGCTCCAGAGGTCGCGATCTTTTAGCAATCAGCCCCAGCATTTT.

Only one count was recorded for this clone. A read error may account for a junction end that differs from germline. CDR3 sequence reads: CASTEVRGLHF. CDR3 sequence (DNA): TGTGCCAGCACTGAAGTTCGGGGACTCCACTTT. This sequence joins TRBV2 and TRBJ1-6; D is undetermined. The CDR3 is 11 residues long. The germline V gene encodes CDR1 SNHLY and CDR2 FYNNEI.

The chain carries TRBV5-1 and TRBJ2-1; 7 nucleotides match TRBD1. The trim removed 4 bases at V and 7 bases at J, leaving 11 bases unmatched. CDR3 size: 15 residues. From germline, CDR1 is SGHRS and CDR2 YFSETQ. CDR3 DNA sequence: TGCGCCAGCAGCCGGGACAGCGCGGACCTAAATGAGCAGTTCTTC. The encoded protein is CASSRDSADLNEQFF. Filled out from reference TRBV5-1 and TRBJ2-1, the complete variable domain reads KAGVTQTPRYLIKTRGQQVTLSCSPISGHRSVSWYQQTPGQGLQFLFEYFSETQRNKGNFPGRFSGRQFSNSRSEMNVSTLELGDSALYLCASSRDSADLNEQFFGPGTRLTVL.

The J gene is TRBJ1-2, the V gene TRBV7-9; 10 bases are a match to TRBD1. V lost 5 bases to trimming and J lost 5 bases; unmatched junction nucleotides: 11. This CDR3 region has 16 residues. Germline lookup yields CDR1 SEHNR and CDR2 FQNEAQ (reference sequence). This CDR3 reads CASSTPGTGADYGYTF. CDR3 DNA sequence: TGTGCCAGCAGCACCCCCGGGACAGGGGCCGATTATGGCTACACCTTC.

This clone was recorded a few times. This chain links TRBV6-4 with TRBJ1-2; no reliable D call. V lost 2 bases to trimming and J lost 6 bases, with 13 bases between them. The CDR3 length is 14 residues. Germline CDR1 and CDR2: MRHNA and SNTAGT. CDR3 bases: TGTGCCAGCAGTGACGCGGGAGCGCATAATGGCTACACCTTC. Translated, it gives CASSDAGAHNGYTF.

The CDR3 nucleotides read TGTGCCAGCAGTCCCGACAGGGGGGGTGGCTACACCTTC. Amino acid sequence: CASSPDRGGGYTF. The chain employs TRBV6-5 and TRBJ1-2; 9 positions match TRBD1. With 5 bases clipped from V and 7 bases from J, the junction kept 5 bases outside the gene matches. CDR3 size: 13 residues. Germline-derived CDR1 and CDR2 are MNHEY and SVGAGI.

This clone occurred once. This rearrangement joins TRBV4-1 to TRBJ1-2, with D possibly being TRBD1 (5 bases). Deletions cut 5 bases from V and 4 bases from J, with 14 bases between. The CDR3 totals 14 residues. Germline CDR1 and CDR2: MGHRA and YSYEKL. This CDR3 reads CASSEATVRYGYTF. The CDR3, as DNA: TGCGCCAGCAGCGAGGCGACAGTCCGCTATGGCTACACCTTC.

The CDR3 loop reads CASSLYIGQGTANYGYTF. CDR3 bases: TGTGCCAGCAGCTTGTATATAGGACAGGGGACAGCTAACTATGGCTACACCTTC. The chain is built from TRBV5-5 and TRBJ1-2, with 9 bases matching TRBD1. The germline CDR1 and CDR2 sequences are SGHKS and YYEKEE (reference sequence). Unmatched junction bases numbered 10, after V lost 1 base and J lost 0 bases. This CDR3 is 18 amino acids long. The full variable domain, rest sourced from reference TRBV5-5 and TRBJ1-2, is DAGVTQSPTHLIKTRGQQVTLRCSPISGHKSVSWYQQVLGQGPQFIFQYYEKEERGRGNFPDRFSARQFPNYSSELNVNALLLGDSALYLCASSLYIGQGTANYGYTFGSGTRLTVV.

This chain connects TRBV5-1 to TRBJ1-2; possible D gene TRBD1, 6 bases. With 4 bases removed from V and 4 bases from J, the gap between germline ends came to 23 bases. This CDR3 comprises 17 residues. Germline assignment: CDR1 SGHRS and CDR2 YFSETQ. CDR3 nucleotide sequence: TGCGCCAGCAGCCCCGGGGTACAGGGTGGTAGTGGCTATGGCTACACCTTC. It translates to CASSPGVQGGSGYGYTF.

This chain uses TRBV7-2 with TRBJ2-3; tentatively, D is TRBD2 (5 bases). The V and J ends lost 5 bases and 0 bases respectively, with 9 bases between them. Looked up from germline, CDR1 is SGHTA and CDR2 is FQGNSA. The CDR3 consists of 14 residues. The CDR3, as DNA: TGTGCCAGCAGCCCGACTACCAGCACAGATACGCAGTATTTT. Amino acid sequence: CASSPTTSTDTQYF. Full variable domain (outside the CDR3, taken from reference TRBV7-2 and TRBJ2-3): GAGVSQSPSNKVTEKGKDVELRCDPISGHTALYWYRQSLGQGLEFLIYFQGNSAPDKSGLPSDRFSAERTGGSVSTLTIQRTQQEDSAVYLCASSPTTSTDTQYFGPGTRLTVL.